The 26 T cell receptor beta chains listed next were all sequenced from one sample in a study of sequential checkpoint blockade in melanoma. Treatment given: randomized to nivolumab then ipilimumab (arm A) or the reverse (arm B). Clones were read by immunoSEQ multiplex PCR, and TCRdb kept only the in-frame ones, dropping some. The sample includes roughly 20,000 clones, around 88% of them seen just once. The specimen comprised CD8+ T cells sorted from blood (inferred from file names), sampled from a patient given nivolumab and ipilimumab in sequence. The receptors here all came from a human donor with melanoma.

This clone has just a few counts. The V gene is TRBV19, the J gene TRBJ2-7; 10 positions match TRBD2. Germline-derived CDR1 and CDR2 are LNHDA and SQIVND (reference sequence). V shed 10 bases, J shed 2 bases, and the junction held 11 bases outside the gene matches. The CDR3 consists of 15 residues. The CDR3 sequence: CATAPLAGGPYEQYF. The CDR3 DNA follows: TGTGCCACCGCGCCGTTAGCGGGAGGCCCCTACGAGCAGTACTTC.

The rearrangement uses TRBV28 and TRBJ2-7; the D is unclear. In germline, CDR1 is MDHEN, CDR2 SYDVKM. The CDR3 length is 16 residues. Trimming took off 4 bases at V and 2 bases at J, with 18 bases between the two ends. The CDR3 nucleotides read TGTGCCAGCAGTTCTACCGTAGCCCGGGTCCCCTACGAGCAGTACTTC. Its translation: CASSSTVARVPYEQYF.

The rearrangement joins TRBV5-1 to TRBJ2-7; 7 positions agree with TRBD1. CDR3 length equals 13 residues. Per the germline V gene, CDR1 is SGHRS and CDR2 is YFSETQ. Unmatched junction bases numbered 3, after V lost 3 bases and J lost 3 bases. The DNA for the CDR3 is TGCGCCAGCAGCTCGACAGGGTTCTACGAGCAGTACTTC. Translated: CASSSTGFYEQYF.

The chain is built from TRBV28 and TRBJ1-6; 7 bases line up with TRBD1. Germline loops: CDR1 MDHEN, CDR2 SYDVKM. Trimming removed 6 bases from V and 1 base from J; junction bases left unmatched: 3. CDR3 size: 15 residues. The CDR3 DNA is TGTGCCAGCAGCCTGACAGGGTCCTATAATTCACCCCTCCACTTT. It translates to CASSLTGSYNSPLHF.

This chain uses TRBV5-1 with TRBJ1-2; 10 bases fit TRBD1. With V trimmed by 4 bases and J by 6 bases, 21 bases remained unmatched. The germline V gene has CDR1 SGHRS and CDR2 YFSETQ. CDR3 length: 19 residues. CDR3 residues: CASSGRQGAPNVAGNGYTF. The CDR3 coding sequence is TGCGCCAGCAGCGGAAGACAGGGGGCGCCTAACGTTGCGGGAAATGGCTACACCTTC.

The chain links TRBV5-1 to TRBJ1-5, with D uncertain. This CDR3 has 14 amino acids. The germline V gene encodes CDR1 SGHRS and CDR2 YFSETQ. Deletions cut 4 bases from V and 7 bases from J, with 15 bases between. CDR3 sequence: CASSGRPIWQPQHF. As DNA, the CDR3 is TGCGCCAGCAGCGGGAGGCCGATCTGGCAGCCCCAGCATTTT.

The rearrangement links TRBV9 to TRBJ1-2; D gene ambiguous. The V gene's germline CDR1 is SGDLS and CDR2 YYNGEE. The CDR3 spans 15 residues. The V end lost 6 bases, the J end lost 2 bases, and 17 bases lay between the germline ends. The CDR3 here is CASTSYDTENYGYTF. As DNA, the CDR3 is TGTGCCAGCACCTCCTACGATACAGAAAACTATGGCTACACCTTC.

The rearrangement joins TRBV9 to TRBJ2-1, with D maybe TRBD2 (6 bases). The CDR3 spans 14 residues. V lost 3 bases and J 6 bases, leaving 13 bases between the germline ends. Looked up from germline, CDR1 is SGDLS and CDR2 is YYNGEE. The CDR3 protein is CASSATTSVNEQFF. The DNA of the CDR3 is TGTGCCAGCAGCGCAACGACTAGTGTCAATGAGCAGTTCTTC.

This clone came up once. This chain links TRBV6-1 with TRBJ1-2; 7 bases fit TRBD1. From germline, CDR1 is MNHNS and CDR2 SASEGT. This CDR3 is 13 amino acids long. V trimming: 4 bases; J trimming: 8 bases; junction bases outside the gene matches: 7. CDR3 DNA: TGTGCCAGCAGTGCCGACAGGGTGGGGGGCTACACCTTC. It encodes CASSADRVGGYTF.

The J gene is TRBJ2-1, the V gene TRBV19; 11 bases align to TRBD1. Trimming took 6 bases from V and 4 from J; bases not matched to a gene: 5. Looked up from germline, CDR1 is LNHDA and CDR2 is SQIVND (reference sequence). The CDR3 length is 15 residues. The CDR3, as DNA: TGTGCCAGTAGGCCCGGGACAGGGGGTTACAATGAGCAGTTCTTC. Its protein is CASRPGTGGYNEQFF.

The rearrangement uses TRBV2 and TRBJ1-4, with 8 bases fitting TRBD1. The length of the CDR3 is 15 residues. Per germline, CDR1 SNHLY and CDR2 FYNNEI. V dropped 3 bases and J dropped 7; count of bases not matched to a gene: 7. The CDR3 loop reads CASSDLQGAGEKLFF. The DNA for the CDR3 is TGTGCCAGCAGTGACCTCCAGGGGGCAGGTGAAAAACTGTTTTTT.

V and J are TRBV10-1 and TRBJ2-3; TRBD2 agrees at 12 bases. This CDR3 has 18 residues. Germline V gene sequence: CDR1 WNHNN, CDR2 SYGVQD (reference sequence). The V gene end was trimmed by 6 bases and the J gene end by 0 bases; junction bases not matched to a gene: 10. This CDR3 is CASRVGLAGTSSTDTQYF. The CDR3 region has the DNA TGCGCCAGCAGGGTAGGACTAGCGGGAACGAGTAGCACAGATACGCAGTATTTT.

The V gene is TRBV4-1, the J gene TRBJ2-1; TRBD2 matches 10 bases. Germline-derived CDR1 and CDR2 are MGHRA and YSYEKL. V shed 1 base and J 5 bases; nucleotides not matched to a gene: 11. CDR3 size: 18 residues. The CDR3 bases are TGCGCCAGCAGCCAAGGGAGCGGGGGGGCGATCGGGAACAATGAGCAGTTCTTC. Protein: CASSQGSGGAIGNNEQFF.

Here the CDR3 reads CASSGGQGVTYEQYF. CDR3 nucleotides: TGTGCCAGCAGCGGGGGACAGGGGGTCACCTACGAGCAGTACTTC. The chain recombines TRBV13 with TRBJ2-7; 11 bases are shared with TRBD1. The V segment lost 5 bases and the J segment 2 bases; nucleotides outside the gene matches: 5. This CDR3 has 15 residues. The germline V gene has CDR1 PRHDT and CDR2 FYEKMQ (reference sequence).

The chain has TRBV7-9 and TRBJ2-3; D gene uncertain. V was trimmed by 11 bases and J by 1 base, leaving 10 bases between them. The CDR3 runs 12 residues. Germline V CDR1 and CDR2: SEHNR, FQNEAQ (reference sequence). CDR3 protein: CALQAGTDTQYF. CDR3 nucleotide sequence: TGTGCCCTCCAAGCCGGCACAGATACGCAGTATTTT.

This chain joins TRBV11-2 and TRBJ2-3; TRBD2 agrees at 14 bases. CDR3 length equals 16 residues. Germline values: CDR1 SGHAT, CDR2 FQNNGV. After removal of 5 bases from V and 6 bases from J, the junction contained 7 bases not matched to a gene. CDR3 protein: CASSAWTSGRSDTQYF. The CDR3 region has the DNA TGTGCCAGCAGCGCCTGGACTAGCGGGAGGAGTGATACGCAGTATTTT.

The rearrangement joins TRBV29-1 to TRBJ2-1; D ambiguous. Germline values: CDR1 SQVTM, CDR2 ANQGSEA. V lost 6 bases and J 7 bases, leaving 13 bases between the germline ends. This CDR3 is built from 12 residues. The CDR3 DNA sequence: TGCAGCGTAAAATTAATGTTAAATGAGCAGTTCTTC. Translation: CSVKLMLNEQFF.

This chain links TRBV10-1 with TRBJ1-2; TRBD1 matches at 10 bases. Trimming took 3 bases from V and 5 from J; bases not matched to a gene: 15. The V gene's germline CDR1 is WNHNN and CDR2 SYGVQD (reference sequence). The CDR3 has 18 residues. In DNA, the CDR3 is TGCGCCAGCAGTGATATCATAGACAGGGGGCTCGTTTGGTATGGCTACACCTTC. Protein: CASSDIIDRGLVWYGYTF.

The chain couples TRBV29-1 to TRBJ2-3, with D unclear. V was trimmed by 2 bases and J by 0 bases, leaving 6 bases between them. CDR3 length: 13 residues. Germline CDR1 SQVTM, CDR2 ANQGSEA. DNA for the CDR3: TGCAGCGTTGAAAGCCGGAGCACAGATACGCAGTATTTT. Translation gives CSVESRSTDTQYF.

This chain links TRBV5-1 with TRBJ2-3; D might be TRBD2 (5 bases). V lost 4 bases and J 6 bases, leaving 15 bases between the germline ends. The germline V gene encodes CDR1 SGHRS and CDR2 YFSETQ. The CDR3 spans 14 residues. In DNA form, the CDR3 reads TGCGCCAGCAGCGCCCGGACCCCGGGGGATACGCAGTATTTT. Encoded protein: CASSARTPGDTQYF.

This clone was observed a single time. The junction departs from germline at one end; a sequencing error may be responsible. The gene calls are TRBV7-7 and TRBJ1-1, with TRBD1 identical over 7 bases. This CDR3 region has 16 residues. The germline V gene has CDR1 SSHAT and CDR2 FNYEAQ (reference sequence). CDR3 in amino acids: CASSPVERGPSTEAFF. CDR3 sequence (DNA): TGTGCTAGCAGCCCAGTTGAAAGGGGGCCCAGCACTGAAGCTTTCTTT.

This clone was detected only once. V usage is TRBV29-1 and J usage is TRBJ1-1, with D uncertain. Germline-derived CDR1 and CDR2 are SQVTM and ANQGSEA. With 4 bases removed from V and 1 base from J, the gap between germline ends came to 13 bases. This CDR3 has 14 amino acids. The CDR3 sequence: CSVGPGRRNTEAFF. The CDR3 nucleotides read TGCAGCGTTGGACCTGGAAGGAGGAACACTGAAGCTTTCTTT.

J is TRBJ2-7 and V is TRBV7-2; no reliable D call. Germline V gene lookup returns CDR1 SGHTA and CDR2 FQGNSA. This CDR3 contains 12 residues. Deletions cut 3 bases from V and 5 bases from J, with 8 bases between. The CDR3: CASSFGVHEQYF. CDR3 nucleotide sequence: TGTGCCAGCAGCTTTGGAGTACACGAGCAGTACTTC.

This chain joins TRBV9 and TRBJ2-3; D might be TRBD2 (6 bases). CDR3 length equals 16 residues. Looked up from germline, CDR1 is SGDLS and CDR2 is YYNGEE. The V and J ends lost 2 bases and 0 bases respectively, with 13 bases between them. The chain's CDR3 is CASSVRAGTSTDTQYF. CDR3 in DNA: TGTGCCAGCAGCGTCAGGGCGGGAACTAGCACAGATACGCAGTATTTT. Together with reference TRBV9 and TRBJ2-3, the CDR3 gives the full variable domain: DSGVTQTPKHLITATGQRVTLRCSPRSGDLSVYWYQQSLDQGLQFLIQYYNGEERAKGNILERFSAQQFPDLHSELNLSSLELGDSALYFCASSVRAGTSTDTQYFGPGTRLTVL.

V and J are TRBV7-9 and TRBJ2-3; TRBD2 might be the D (5 bases). V shed 6 bases and J shed 1 base, with 17 bases lying between them. CDR3 length: 16 residues. The germline CDR1 and CDR2 sequences are SEHNR and FQNEAQ (reference sequence). The CDR3 DNA follows: TGTGCCAGCAGGGGTACTGGGCTAGCTGGCACAGATACGCAGTATTTT. It yields the protein CASRGTGLAGTDTQYF.

This clone has only a few counts. The chain employs TRBV5-4 and TRBJ1-2, with 8 bases lining up with TRBD1. The CDR3 runs to 16 residues. The germline CDR1 and CDR2 sequences are SGHNT and YYREEE (reference sequence). V lost 0 bases and J lost 4; bases outside the gene matches: 8. The CDR3 DNA reads TGTGCCAGCAGCTTGGGGGAACAGGGGGAAAGCTATGGCTACACCTTC. Translated: CASSLGEQGESYGYTF. The full variable domain, its missing parts supplied by reference TRBV5-4 and TRBJ1-2, is ETGVTQSPTHLIKTRGQQVTLRCSSQSGHNTVSWYQQALGQGPQFIFQYYREEENGRGNFPPRFSGLQFPNYSSELNVNALELDDSALYLCASSLGEQGESYGYTFGSGTRLTVV.